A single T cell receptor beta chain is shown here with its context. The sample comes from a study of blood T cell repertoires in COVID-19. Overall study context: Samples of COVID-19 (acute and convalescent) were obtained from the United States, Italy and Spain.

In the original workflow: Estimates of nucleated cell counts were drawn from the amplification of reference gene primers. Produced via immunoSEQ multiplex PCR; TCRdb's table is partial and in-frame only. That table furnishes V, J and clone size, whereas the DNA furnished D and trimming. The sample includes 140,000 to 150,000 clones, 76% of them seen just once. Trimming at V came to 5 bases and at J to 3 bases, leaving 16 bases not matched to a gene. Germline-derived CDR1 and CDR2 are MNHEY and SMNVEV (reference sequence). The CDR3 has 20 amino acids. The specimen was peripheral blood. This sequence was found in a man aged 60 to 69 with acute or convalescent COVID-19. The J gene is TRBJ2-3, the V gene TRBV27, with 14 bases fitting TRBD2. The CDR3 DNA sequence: TGTGCCAGCAGTAGAATACCGGGACTAGCGGGGGCGGCCTCTACAGATACGCAGTATTTT. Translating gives CASSRIPGLAGAASTDTQYF.